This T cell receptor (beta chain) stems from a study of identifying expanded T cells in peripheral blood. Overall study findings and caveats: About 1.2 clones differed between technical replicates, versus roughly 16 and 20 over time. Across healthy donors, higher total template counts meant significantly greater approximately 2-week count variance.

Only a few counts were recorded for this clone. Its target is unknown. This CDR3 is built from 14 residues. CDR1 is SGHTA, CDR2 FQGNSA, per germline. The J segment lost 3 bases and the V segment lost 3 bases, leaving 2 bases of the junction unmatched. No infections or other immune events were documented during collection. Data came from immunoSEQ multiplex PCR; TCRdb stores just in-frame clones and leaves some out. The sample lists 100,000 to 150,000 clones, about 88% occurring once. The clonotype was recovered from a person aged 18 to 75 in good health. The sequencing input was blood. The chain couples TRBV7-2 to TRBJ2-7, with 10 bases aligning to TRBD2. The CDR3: CASSFSGRNYEQYF. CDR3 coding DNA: TGTGCCAGCAGCTTTAGCGGGAGGAACTACGAGCAGTACTTC.